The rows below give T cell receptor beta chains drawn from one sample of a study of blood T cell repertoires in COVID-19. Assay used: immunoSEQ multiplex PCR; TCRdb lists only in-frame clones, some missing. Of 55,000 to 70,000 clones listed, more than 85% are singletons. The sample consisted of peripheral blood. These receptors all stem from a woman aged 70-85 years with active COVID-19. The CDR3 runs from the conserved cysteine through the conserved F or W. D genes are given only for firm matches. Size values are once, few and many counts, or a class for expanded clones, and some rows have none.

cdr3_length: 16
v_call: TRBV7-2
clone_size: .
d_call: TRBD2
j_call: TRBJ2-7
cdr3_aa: CASSLDWPSGAYEQYF
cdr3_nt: TGTGCCAGCAGCTTAGATTGGCCTAGCGGAGCCTACGAGCAGTACTTC

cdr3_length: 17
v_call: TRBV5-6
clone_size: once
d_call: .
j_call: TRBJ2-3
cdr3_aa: CASSPTKDITATDTQYF
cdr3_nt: TGTGCCAGCAGCCCCACAAAGGACATAACGGCAACAGATACGCAGTATTTT

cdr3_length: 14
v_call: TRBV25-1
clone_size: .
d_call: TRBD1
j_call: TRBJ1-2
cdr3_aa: CASSELDRTYGYTF
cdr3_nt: TGTGCCAGCAGTGAATTGGACAGGACCTATGGCTACACCTTC

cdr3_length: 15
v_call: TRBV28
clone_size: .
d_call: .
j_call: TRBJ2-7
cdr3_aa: CASSLLSSDSYEQYF
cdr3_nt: TGTGCCAGCAGTTTACTCTCTAGCGACAGCTACGAGCAGTACTTC

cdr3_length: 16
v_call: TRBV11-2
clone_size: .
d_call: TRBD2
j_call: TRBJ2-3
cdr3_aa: CASSLYGTSGADTQYF
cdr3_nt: TGTGCCAGCAGCTTGTATGGGACTAGCGGGGCAGATACGCAGTATTTT

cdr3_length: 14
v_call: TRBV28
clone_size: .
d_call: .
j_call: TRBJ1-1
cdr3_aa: CASSPGGSTREAFF
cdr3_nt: TGTGCCAGCAGCCCCGGAGGGTCAACAAGGGAGGCTTTCTTT

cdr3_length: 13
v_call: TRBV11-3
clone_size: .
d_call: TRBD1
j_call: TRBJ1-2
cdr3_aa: CASSSGGQGGYTF
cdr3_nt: TGTGCCAGCAGTTCAGGGGGGCAAGGTGGCTACACCTTC

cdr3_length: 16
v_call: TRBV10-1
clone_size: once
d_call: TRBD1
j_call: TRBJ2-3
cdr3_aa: CASSGAGGALGDTQYF
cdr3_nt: TGCGCCAGCAGTGGTGCAGGGGGCGCGTTAGGGGATACGCAGTATTTT

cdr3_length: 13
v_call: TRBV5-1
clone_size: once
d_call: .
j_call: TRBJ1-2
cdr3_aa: CASSLLQGDGYTF
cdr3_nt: TGCGCCAGCAGCTTGCTACAGGGAGATGGCTACACCTTC

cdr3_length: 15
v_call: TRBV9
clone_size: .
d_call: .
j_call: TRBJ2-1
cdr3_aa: CASSVNGDTNNEQFF
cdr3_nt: TGTGCCAGCAGCGTCAACGGGGACACCAACAATGAGCAGTTCTTC

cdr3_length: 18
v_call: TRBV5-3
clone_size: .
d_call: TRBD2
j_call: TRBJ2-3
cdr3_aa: CARSLAVARGRAADTQYF
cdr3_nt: TGTGCCAGAAGCTTGGCAGTCGCGCGCGGGAGGGCCGCAGATACGCAGTATTTT

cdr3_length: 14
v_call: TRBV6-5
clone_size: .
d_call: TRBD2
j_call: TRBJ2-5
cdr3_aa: CASSYSGRGETQYF
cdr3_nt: TGTGCCAGCAGTTACTCCGGGAGGGGAGAGACCCAGTACTTC

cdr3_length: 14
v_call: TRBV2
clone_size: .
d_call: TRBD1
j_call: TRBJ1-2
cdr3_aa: CASRIGQGSYGYTF
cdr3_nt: TGTGCCAGCAGAATCGGACAGGGGTCCTATGGCTACACCTTC

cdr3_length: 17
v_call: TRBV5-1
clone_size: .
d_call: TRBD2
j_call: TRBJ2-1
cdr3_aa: CASSPYVGLAGGDEQFF
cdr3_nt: TGCGCCAGCAGCCCCTATGTAGGACTAGCGGGAGGGGATGAGCAGTTCTTC

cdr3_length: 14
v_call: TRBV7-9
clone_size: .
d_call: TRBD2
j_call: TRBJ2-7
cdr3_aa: CASSPGTNSYEQYF
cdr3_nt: TGTGCCAGCAGCCCGGGGACTAACTCCTACGAGCAGTACTTC

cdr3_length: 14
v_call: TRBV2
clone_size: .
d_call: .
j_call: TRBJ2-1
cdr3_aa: CASSGLASYNEQFF
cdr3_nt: TGTGCCAGCAGTGGGCTAGCGTCCTACAATGAGCAGTTCTTC

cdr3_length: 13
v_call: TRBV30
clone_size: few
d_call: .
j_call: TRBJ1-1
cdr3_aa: CAWISKSYTEAFF
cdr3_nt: TGTGCCTGGATCAGTAAGTCTTACACTGAAGCTTTCTTT

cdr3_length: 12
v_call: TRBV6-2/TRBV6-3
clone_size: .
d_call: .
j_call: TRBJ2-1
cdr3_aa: CASSYAGYEQFF
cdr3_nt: TGTGCCAGCAGTTACGCGGGGTATGAGCAGTTCTTC

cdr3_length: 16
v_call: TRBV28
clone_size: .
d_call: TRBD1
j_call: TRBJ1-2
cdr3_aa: CASSLIPPDREDGYTF
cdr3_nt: TGTGCCAGCAGTTTAATCCCCCCAGACAGGGAAGACGGCTACACCTTC

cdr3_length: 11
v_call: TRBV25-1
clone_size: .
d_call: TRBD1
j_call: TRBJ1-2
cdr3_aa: CASYDRARYTF
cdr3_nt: TGTGCCAGCTATGACAGGGCACGCTACACCTTC

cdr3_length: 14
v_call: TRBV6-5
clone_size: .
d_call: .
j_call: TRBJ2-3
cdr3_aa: CASSKQPSTDTQYF
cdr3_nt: TGTGCCAGCAGTAAACAGCCTAGCACAGATACGCAGTATTTT

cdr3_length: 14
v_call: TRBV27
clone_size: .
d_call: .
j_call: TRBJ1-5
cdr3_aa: CASSLSPFNQPQHF
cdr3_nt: TGTGCCAGCAGCCTTTCTCCCTTCAATCAGCCCCAGCATTTT

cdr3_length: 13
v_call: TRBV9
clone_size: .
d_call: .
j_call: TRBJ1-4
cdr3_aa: CASSVGSWEKLFF
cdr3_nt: TGTGCCAGCAGCGTAGGCAGTTGGGAAAAACTGTTTTTT

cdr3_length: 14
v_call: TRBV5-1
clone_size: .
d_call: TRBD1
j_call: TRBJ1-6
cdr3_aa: CASRSGQGQSPLHF
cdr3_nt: TGCGCCAGCAGGTCGGGACAGGGGCAATCACCCCTCCACTTT

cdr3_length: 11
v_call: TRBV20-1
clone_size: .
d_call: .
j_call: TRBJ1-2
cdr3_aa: CSARGGLGYTF
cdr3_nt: TGCAGTGCTAGAGGGGGGCTTGGCTACACCTTC

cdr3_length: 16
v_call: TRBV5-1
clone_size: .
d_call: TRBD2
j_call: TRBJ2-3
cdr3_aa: CASSLVWTSGSNTQYF
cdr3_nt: TGCGCCAGCAGCTTGGTCTGGACTAGCGGGAGTAATACGCAGTATTTT

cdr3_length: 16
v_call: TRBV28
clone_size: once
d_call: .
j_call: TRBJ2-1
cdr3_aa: CASSLITVISFNEQFF
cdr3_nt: TGTGCCAGCAGTTTAATCACGGTAATATCCTTCAATGAGCAGTTCTTC

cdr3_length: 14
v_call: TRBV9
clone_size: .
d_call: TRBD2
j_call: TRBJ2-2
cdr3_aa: CASSRTSIDGELFF
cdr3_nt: TGTGCCAGCAGCCGGACTAGCATTGACGGGGAGCTGTTTTTT

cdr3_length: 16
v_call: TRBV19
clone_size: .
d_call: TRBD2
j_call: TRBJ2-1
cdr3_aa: CASSTPRRERADEQFF
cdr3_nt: TGTGCCAGTAGTACCCCTCGGCGGGAGCGAGCGGATGAGCAGTTCTTC

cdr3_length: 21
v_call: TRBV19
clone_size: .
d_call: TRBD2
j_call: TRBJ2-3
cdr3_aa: CASSIGWGTSGRARGTDTQYF
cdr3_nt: TGTGCCAGTAGTATAGGATGGGGGACTAGCGGGAGGGCCCGAGGCACAGATACGCAGTATTTT

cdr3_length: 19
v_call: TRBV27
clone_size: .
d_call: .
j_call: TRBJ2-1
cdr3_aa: CASSRSQATRRSSYNEQFF
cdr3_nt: TGTGCCAGCAGTCGGTCTCAGGCAACTAGAAGGAGCTCCTACAATGAGCAGTTCTTC

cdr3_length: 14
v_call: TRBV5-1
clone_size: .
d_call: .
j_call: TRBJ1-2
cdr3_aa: CASSPSGQGDGYTF
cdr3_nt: TGCGCCAGCAGCCCCTCAGGCCAGGGTGATGGCTACACCTTC

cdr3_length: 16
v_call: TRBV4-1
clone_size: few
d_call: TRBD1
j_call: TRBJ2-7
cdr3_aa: CASSQELGQGEIEQYF
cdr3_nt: TGCGCCAGCAGCCAAGAACTGGGACAGGGGGAAATCGAGCAGTACTTC

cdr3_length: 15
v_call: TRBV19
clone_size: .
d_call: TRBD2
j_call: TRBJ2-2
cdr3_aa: CASTRLARDTGELFF
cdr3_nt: TGTGCCAGTACCCGACTAGCCCGCGACACCGGGGAGCTGTTTTTT

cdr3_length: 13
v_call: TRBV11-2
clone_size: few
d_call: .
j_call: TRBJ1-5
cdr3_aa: CASSFRGNQPQHF
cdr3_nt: TGTGCCAGCTCATTTCGGGGCAATCAGCCCCAGCATTTT

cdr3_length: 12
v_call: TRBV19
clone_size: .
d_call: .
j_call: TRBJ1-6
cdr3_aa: CASSVGDSPLHF
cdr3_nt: TGTGCCAGTAGTGTCGGGGATTCACCCCTCCACTTT

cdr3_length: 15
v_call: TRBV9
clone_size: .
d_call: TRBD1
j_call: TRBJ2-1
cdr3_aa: CASSVGDRIYNEQFF
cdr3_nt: TGTGCCAGCAGCGTAGGGGACAGGATCTACAATGAGCAGTTCTTC

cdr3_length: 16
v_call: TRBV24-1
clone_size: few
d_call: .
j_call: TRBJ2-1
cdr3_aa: CATSDFKTPTYNEQFF
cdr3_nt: TGTGCCACCAGTGATTTTAAGACTCCGACCTACAATGAGCAGTTCTTC

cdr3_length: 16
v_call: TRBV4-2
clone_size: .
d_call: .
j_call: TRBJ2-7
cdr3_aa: CASSQVGGTAATEQYF
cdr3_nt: TGTGCCAGCAGCCAAGTAGGCGGGACAGCGGCCACCGAGCAGTACTTC

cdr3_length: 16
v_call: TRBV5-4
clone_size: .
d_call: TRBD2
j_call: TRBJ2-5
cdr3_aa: CASNKGASGRGETQYF
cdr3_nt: TGTGCCAGCAACAAAGGGGCTAGCGGGAGGGGGGAGACCCAGTACTTC

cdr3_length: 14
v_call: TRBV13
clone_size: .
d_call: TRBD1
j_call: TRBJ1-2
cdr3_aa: CASTLDRDDYGYTF
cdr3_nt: TGTGCCAGCACCTTGGACAGGGATGACTATGGCTACACCTTC

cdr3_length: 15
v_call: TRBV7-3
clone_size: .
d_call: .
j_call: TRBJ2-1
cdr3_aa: CASSNTGYGGHEQFF
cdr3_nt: TGTGCCAGCAGCAACACAGGGTATGGGGGCCATGAGCAGTTCTTC

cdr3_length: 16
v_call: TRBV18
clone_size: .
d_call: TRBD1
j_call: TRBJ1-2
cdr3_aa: CASSPTGTDFNYGYTF
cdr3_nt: TGTGCCAGCTCACCCACCGGGACAGATTTTAACTATGGCTACACCTTC

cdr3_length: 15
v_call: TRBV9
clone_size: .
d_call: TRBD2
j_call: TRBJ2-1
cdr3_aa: CASSVVSSGSGEQFF
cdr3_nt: TGTGCCAGCAGCGTAGTTAGTAGCGGGAGCGGTGAGCAGTTCTTC

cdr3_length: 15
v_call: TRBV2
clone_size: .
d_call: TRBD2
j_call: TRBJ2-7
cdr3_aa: CASSRRRAGESEQYF
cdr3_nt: TGTGCCAGCAGCCGAAGGCGGGCGGGAGAAAGCGAGCAGTACTTC

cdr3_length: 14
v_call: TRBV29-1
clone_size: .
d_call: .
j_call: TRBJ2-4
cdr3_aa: CSVWTSLAKNIQYF
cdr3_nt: TGCAGCGTTTGGACATCCCTAGCCAAAAACATTCAGTACTTC

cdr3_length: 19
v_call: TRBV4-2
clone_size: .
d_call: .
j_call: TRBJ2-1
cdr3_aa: CASSQVGPAAIGTYNEQFF
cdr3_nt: TGTGCCAGCAGCCAAGTAGGACCAGCGGCCATCGGCACCTACAATGAGCAGTTCTTC

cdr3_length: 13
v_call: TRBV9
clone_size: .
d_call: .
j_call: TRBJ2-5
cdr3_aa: CASSAEGQETQYF
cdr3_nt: TGTGCCAGCAGCGCCGAGGGCCAAGAGACCCAGTACTTC

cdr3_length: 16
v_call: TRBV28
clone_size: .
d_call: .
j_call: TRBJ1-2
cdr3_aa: CASSLYPERGASGYTF
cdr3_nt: TGTGCCAGCAGTTTATACCCCGAAAGGGGCGCCTCGGGCTACACCTTC

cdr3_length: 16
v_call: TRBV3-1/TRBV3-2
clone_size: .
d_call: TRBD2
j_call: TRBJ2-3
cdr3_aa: CASSFTVAGGRDTQYF
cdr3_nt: TGTGCCAGCAGCTTTACAGTAGCGGGAGGTAGAGATACGCAGTATTTT

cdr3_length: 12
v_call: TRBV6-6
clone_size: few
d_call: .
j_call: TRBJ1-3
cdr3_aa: CASSRGEDTIYF
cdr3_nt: TGTGCCAGCTCGCGGGGGGAGGACACCATATATTTT

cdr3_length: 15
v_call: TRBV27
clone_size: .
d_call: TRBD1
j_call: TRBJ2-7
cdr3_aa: CASKWGTGLSYEQYF
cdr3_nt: TGTGCCAGCAAGTGGGGGACAGGCCTCTCCTACGAGCAGTACTTC

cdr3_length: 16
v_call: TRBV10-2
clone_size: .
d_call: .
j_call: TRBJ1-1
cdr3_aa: CASSGLPRVRGTEAFF
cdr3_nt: TGCGCCAGCAGTGGACTACCTAGGGTAAGAGGCACTGAAGCTTTCTTT

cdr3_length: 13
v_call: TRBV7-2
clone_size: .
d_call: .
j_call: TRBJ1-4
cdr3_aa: CASSLWSNEKLFF
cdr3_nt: TGTGCCAGCAGCTTATGGAGCAATGAAAAACTGTTTTTT

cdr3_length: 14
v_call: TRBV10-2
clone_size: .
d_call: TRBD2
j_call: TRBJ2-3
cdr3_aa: CASRWGEGTDTQYF
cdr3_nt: TGCGCCAGCCGGTGGGGGGAGGGTACAGATACGCAGTATTTT

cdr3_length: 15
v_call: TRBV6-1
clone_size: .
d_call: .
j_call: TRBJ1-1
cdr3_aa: CASSDEGVLDPEAFF
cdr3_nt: TGTGCCAGCAGTGATGAGGGGGTCCTGGACCCGGAAGCTTTCTTT

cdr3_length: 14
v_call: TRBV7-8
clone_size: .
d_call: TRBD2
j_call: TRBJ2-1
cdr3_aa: CASSLASGMGEQFF
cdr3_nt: TGTGCCAGCAGCTTAGCTAGCGGGATGGGTGAGCAGTTCTTC

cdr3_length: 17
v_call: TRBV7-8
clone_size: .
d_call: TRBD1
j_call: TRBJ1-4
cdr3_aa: CASSPPLRDRGSQKLFF
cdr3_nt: TGTGCCAGCAGCCCACCCCTCCGGGACAGGGGGTCACAGAAACTGTTTTTT